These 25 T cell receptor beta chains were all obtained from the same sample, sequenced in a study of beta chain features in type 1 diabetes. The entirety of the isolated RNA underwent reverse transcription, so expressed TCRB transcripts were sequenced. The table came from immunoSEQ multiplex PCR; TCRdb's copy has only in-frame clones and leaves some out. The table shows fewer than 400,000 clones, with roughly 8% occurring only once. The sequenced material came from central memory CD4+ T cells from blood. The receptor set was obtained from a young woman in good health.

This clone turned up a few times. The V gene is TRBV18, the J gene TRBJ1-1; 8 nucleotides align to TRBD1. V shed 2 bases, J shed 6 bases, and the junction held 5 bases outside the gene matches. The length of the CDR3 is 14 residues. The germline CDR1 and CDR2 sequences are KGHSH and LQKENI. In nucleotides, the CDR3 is TGTGCCAGCTCACCAGGGACAGGTAGGGCTGAAGCTTTCTTT. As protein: CASSPGTGRAEAFF.

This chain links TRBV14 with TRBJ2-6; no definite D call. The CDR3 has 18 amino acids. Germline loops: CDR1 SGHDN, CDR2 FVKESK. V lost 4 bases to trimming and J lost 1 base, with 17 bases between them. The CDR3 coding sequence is TGTGCCAGCAGCCTATTGCCCAGGTTTGGTTCTGGGGCCAACGTCCTGACTTTC. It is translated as CASSLLPRFGSGANVLTF. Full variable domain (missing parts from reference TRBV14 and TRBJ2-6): EAGVTQFPSHSVIEKGQTVTLRCDPISGHDNLYWYRRVMGKEIKFLLHFVKESKQDESGMPNNRFLAERTGGTYSTLKVQPAELEDSGVYFCASSLLPRFGSGANVLTFGAGSRLTVL.

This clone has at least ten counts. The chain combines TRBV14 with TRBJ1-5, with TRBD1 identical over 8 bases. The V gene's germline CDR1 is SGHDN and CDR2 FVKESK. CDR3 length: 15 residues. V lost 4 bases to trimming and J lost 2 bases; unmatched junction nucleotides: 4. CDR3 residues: CASSPMTGGNQPQHF. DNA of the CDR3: TGTGCCAGCAGCCCGATGACAGGGGGCAATCAGCCCCAGCATTTT.

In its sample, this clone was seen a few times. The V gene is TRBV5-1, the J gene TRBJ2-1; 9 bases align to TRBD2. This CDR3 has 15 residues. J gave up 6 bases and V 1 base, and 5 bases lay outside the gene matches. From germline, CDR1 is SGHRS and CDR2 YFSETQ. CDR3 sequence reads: CASSLSSGRVNEQFF. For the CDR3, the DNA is TGCGCCAGCAGCTTGAGTAGCGGGAGAGTCAATGAGCAGTTCTTC.

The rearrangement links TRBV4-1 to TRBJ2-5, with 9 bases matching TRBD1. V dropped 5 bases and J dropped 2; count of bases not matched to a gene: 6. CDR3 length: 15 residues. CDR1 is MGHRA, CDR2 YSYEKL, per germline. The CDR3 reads CASSKRDRGQETQYF. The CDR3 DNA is TGCGCCAGCAGCAAAAGAGACAGGGGGCAAGAGACCCAGTACTTC.

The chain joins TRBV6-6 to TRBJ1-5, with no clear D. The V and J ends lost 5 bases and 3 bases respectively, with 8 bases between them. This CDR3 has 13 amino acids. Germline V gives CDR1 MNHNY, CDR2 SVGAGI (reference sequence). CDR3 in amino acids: CASSGNNNQPQHF. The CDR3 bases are TGTGCCAGCAGTGGAAACAACAATCAGCCCCAGCATTTT.

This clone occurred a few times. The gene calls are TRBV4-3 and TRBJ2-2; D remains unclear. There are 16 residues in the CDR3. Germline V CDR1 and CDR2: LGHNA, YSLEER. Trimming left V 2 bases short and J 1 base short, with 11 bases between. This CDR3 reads CASSQLDGQNTGELFF. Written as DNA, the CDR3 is TGCGCCAGCAGCCAACTGGACGGGCAGAACACCGGGGAGCTGTTTTTT.

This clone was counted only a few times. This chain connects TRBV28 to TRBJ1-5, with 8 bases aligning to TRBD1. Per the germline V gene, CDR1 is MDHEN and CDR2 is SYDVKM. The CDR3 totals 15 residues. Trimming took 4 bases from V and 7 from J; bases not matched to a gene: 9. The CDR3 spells CASSSIGQGWQPQHF. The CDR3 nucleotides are TGTGCCAGCAGTTCCATTGGACAGGGTTGGCAGCCCCAGCATTTT.

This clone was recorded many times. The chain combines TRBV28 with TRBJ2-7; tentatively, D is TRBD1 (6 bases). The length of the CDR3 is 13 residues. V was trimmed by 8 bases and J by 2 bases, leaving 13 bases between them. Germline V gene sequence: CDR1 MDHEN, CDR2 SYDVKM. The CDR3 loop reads CASRTVNAYEQYF. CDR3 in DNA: TGTGCCAGCCGGACAGTAAACGCCTACGAGCAGTACTTC.

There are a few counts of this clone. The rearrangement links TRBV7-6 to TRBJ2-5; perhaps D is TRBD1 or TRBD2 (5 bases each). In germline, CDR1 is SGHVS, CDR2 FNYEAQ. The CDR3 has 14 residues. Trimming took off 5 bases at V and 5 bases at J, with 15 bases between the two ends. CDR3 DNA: TGTGCCAGCAGCCCGGCGAGGGGTATGGAGACCCAGTACTTC. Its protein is CASSPARGMETQYF.

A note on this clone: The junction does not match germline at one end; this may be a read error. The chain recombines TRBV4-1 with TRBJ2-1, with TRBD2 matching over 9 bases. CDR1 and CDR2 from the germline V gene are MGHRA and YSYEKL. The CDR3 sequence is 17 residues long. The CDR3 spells CASSQAEVASGKNEQFF. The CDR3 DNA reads TGCGCCAGCAGTCAAGCGGAAGTGGCTAGCGGGAAAAATGAGCAGTTCTTC.

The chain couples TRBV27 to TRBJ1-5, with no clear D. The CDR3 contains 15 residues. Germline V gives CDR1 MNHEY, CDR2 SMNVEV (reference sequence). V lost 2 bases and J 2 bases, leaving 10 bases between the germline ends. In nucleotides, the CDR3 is TGTGCCAGCAGTTTAGACGGACGGGGCAATCAGCCCCAGCATTTT. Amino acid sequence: CASSLDGRGNQPQHF.

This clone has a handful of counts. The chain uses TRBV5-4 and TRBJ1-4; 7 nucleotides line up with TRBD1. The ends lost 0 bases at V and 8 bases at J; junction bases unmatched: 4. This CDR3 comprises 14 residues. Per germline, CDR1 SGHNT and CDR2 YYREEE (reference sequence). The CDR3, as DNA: TGTGCCAGCAGCTTGGATGCAGGGGGAGAAAAACTGTTTTTT. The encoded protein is CASSLDAGGEKLFF.

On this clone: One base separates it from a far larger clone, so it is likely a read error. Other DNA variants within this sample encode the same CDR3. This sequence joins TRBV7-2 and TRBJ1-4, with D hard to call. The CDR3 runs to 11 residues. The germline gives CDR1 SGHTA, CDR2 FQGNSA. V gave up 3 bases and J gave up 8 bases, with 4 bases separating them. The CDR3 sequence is CASSLNEKLFF. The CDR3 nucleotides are TGTGCCAGCAGCTTGAACGAAAAACTGTTTTTT.

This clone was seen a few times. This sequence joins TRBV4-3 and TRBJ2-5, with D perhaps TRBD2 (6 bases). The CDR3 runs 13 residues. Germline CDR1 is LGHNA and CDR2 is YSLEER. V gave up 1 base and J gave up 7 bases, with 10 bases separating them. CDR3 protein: CASSQANSGTQYF. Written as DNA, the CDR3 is TGCGCCAGCAGCCAAGCGAATAGCGGGACCCAGTACTTC.

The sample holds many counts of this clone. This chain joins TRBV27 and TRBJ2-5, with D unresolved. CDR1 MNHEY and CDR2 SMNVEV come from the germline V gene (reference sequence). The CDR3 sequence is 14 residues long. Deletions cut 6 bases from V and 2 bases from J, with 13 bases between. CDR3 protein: CASSRRSGQETQYF. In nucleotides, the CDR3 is TGTGCCAGCAGCCGACGCTCTGGGCAAGAGACCCAGTACTTC.

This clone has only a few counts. The CDR3 loop is CASRLQGTGKLFF. CDR3 sequence (DNA): TGTGCCAGCAGGCTACAGGGGACGGGAAAACTGTTTTTT. This chain links TRBV25-1 with TRBJ1-4, with TRBD1 matching 7 bases. Germline-derived CDR1 and CDR2 are MGHDK and SYGVNS. V shed 6 bases and J 10 bases; nucleotides not matched to a gene: 8. The CDR3 extends over 13 amino acids. The full variable domain, its missing parts supplied by reference TRBV25-1 and TRBJ1-4, is EADIYQTPRYLVIGTGKKITLECSQTMGHDKMYWYQQDPGMELHLIHYSYGVNSTEKGDLSSESTVSRIRTEHFPLTLESARPSHTSQYLCASRLQGTGKLFFGSGTQLSVL.

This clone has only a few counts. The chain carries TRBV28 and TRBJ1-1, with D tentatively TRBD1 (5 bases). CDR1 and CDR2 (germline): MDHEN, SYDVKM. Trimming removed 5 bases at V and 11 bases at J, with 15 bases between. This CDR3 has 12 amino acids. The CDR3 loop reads CASSTTGRWAFF. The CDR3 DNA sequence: TGTGCCAGCAGTACAACAGGAAGGTGGGCTTTCTTT.

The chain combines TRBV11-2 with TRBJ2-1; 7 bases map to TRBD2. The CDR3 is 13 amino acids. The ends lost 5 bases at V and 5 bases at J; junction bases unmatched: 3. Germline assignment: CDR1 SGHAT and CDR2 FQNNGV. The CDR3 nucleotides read TGTGCCAGCAGCCCTGGGACTAACAATGAGCAGTTCTTC. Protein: CASSPGTNNEQFF.

CDR3 region: CASSQEDGNTDTQYF. The DNA of the CDR3 is TGTGCCAGCAGCCAAGAGGACGGGAACACAGATACGCAGTATTTT. The chain recombines TRBV4-2 with TRBJ2-3, with a weak D call TRBD2 (5 bases). This CDR3 has 15 amino acids. Germline CDR1 reads LGHNA; CDR2 reads YNFKEQ. The germline V and J ends were trimmed by 0 bases and 2 bases, with 9 bases remaining between them.

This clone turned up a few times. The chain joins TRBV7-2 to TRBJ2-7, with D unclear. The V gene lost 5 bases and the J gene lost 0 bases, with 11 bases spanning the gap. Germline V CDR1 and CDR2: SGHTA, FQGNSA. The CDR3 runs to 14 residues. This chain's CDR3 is CASSKGILSYEQYF. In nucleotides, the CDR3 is TGTGCCAGCAGCAAAGGGATCCTCTCCTACGAGCAGTACTTC.

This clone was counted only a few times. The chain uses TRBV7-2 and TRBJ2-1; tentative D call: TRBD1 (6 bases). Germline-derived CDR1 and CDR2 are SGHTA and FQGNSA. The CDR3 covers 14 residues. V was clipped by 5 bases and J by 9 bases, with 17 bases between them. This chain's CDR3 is CASSNKPLGGEQFF. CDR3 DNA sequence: TGTGCCAGCAGCAATAAACCACTAGGGGGTGAGCAGTTCTTC. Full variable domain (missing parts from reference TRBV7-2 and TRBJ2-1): GAGVSQSPSNKVTEKGKDVELRCDPISGHTALYWYRQSLGQGLEFLIYFQGNSAPDKSGLPSDRFSAERTGGSVSTLTIQRTQQEDSAVYLCASSNKPLGGEQFFGPGTRLTVL.

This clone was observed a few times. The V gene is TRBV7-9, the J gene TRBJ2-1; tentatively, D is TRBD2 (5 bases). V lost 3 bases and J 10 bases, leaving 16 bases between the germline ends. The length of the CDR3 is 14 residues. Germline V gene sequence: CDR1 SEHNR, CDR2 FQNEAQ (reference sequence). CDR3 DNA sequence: TGTGCCAGCAGCTTCCCTGGTAGCGCTAGGGAGCAGTTCTTC. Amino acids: CASSFPGSAREQFF.

CDR3 in DNA: TGTGCCAGTAAAAGCCACAATGAGCAGTTCTTC. This codes for CASKSHNEQFF. This chain uses TRBV7-2 with TRBJ2-1; D not resolved. Germline CDR1 and CDR2: SGHTA and FQGNSA. V was trimmed by 9 bases and J by 5 bases, leaving 8 bases between them. This CDR3 has 11 residues.

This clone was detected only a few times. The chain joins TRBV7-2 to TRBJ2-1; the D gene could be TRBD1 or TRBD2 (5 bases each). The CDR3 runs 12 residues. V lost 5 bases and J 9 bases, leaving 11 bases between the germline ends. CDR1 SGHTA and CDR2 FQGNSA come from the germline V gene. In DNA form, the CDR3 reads TGTGCCAGCAGCCCAGTGGGGGTTGAGCAGTTCTTC. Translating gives CASSPVGVEQFF.